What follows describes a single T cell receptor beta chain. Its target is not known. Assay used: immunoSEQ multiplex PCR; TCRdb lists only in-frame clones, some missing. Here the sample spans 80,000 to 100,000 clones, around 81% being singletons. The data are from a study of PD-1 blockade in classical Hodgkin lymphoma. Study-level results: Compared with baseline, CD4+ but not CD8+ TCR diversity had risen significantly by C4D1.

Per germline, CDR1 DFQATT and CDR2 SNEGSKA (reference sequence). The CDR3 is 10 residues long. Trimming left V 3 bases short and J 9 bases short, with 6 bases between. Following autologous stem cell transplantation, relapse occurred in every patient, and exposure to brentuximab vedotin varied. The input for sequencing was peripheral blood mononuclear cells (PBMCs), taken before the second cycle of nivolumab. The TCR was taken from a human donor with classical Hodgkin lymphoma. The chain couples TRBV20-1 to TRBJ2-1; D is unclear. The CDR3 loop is CSASRVEQFF. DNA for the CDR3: TGCAGTGCTAGCCGAGTTGAGCAGTTCTTC.